The 21 T cell receptor beta chains given below trace back to one sample, sequenced in a study of T cells after yellow fever vaccination. TCRdb recomputed calls from the 5' RACE reads with MiXCR, one row per CDR3 protein. The data contain under 300,000 distinct CDR3 sequences, about 7.1% of them singletons. The specimen comprised CD4+ T cells sorted from PBMCs, sampled 15 days after the yellow fever booster vaccination. The source is a man aged 30 to 39 who received the YFV17D yellow fever vaccine.

In its sample, this clonotype was seen many times. The CDR3 spells CSAERTQETQYF. CDR3 sequence (DNA): TGCAGTGCCGAGCGGACACAAGAGACCCAGTACTTC. V usage is TRBV20-1 and J usage is TRBJ2-5; D possibly matches TRBD1 or TRBD2 (5 bases each). The V end was cut by 6 bases, the J end by 2 bases, with 10 bases between. This CDR3 is 12 amino acids long. CDR1 and CDR2 (germline): DFQATT, SNEGSKA (reference sequence).

In this sample, this clonotype turned up a few times. The junction differs from germline at one of its ends, possibly a read error. This chain links TRBV5-1 with TRBJ2-1; 7 bases align to TRBD2. Germline-derived CDR1 and CDR2 are SGHRS and YFSETQ. The CDR3 sequence is 15 residues long. CDR3 sequence (DNA): TGCGCCAGCAGCCCGTCGACTAGCTCCCACAATGAGCAGTTCTTC. It translates to CASSPSTSSHNEQFF. The variable domain in full, completed from reference TRBV5-1 and TRBJ2-1, reads KAGVTQTPRYLIKTRGQQVTLSCSPISGHRSVSWYQQTPGQGLQFLFEYFSETQRNKGNFPGRFSGRQFSNSRSEMNVSTLELGDSALYLCASSPSTSSHNEQFFGPGTRLTVL.

This clonotype was seen at least ten times. V and J are TRBV20-1 and TRBJ2-3, with a tentative D call TRBD1 (10 bases). This CDR3 has 17 residues. The germline CDR1 and CDR2 sequences are DFQATT and SNEGSKA (reference sequence). The CDR3 reads CSTGTGDLAGPTDTQYF. In nucleotides, the CDR3 is TGCAGCACCGGGACAGGGGACCTAGCGGGGCCAACAGATACGCAGTATTTT.

V is TRBV10-3 and J is TRBJ2-3; unclear D gene. Germline V lookup: CDR1 ENHRY, CDR2 SYGVKD. Between the trimmed V and J ends, which lost 3 bases and 4 bases, there was a span of 8 bases. CDR3 length: 13 residues. CDR3 DNA: TGTGCCATCAGTGATACGAGTTCAGATACGCAGTATTTT. This translates into CAISDTSSDTQYF.

This sequence joins TRBV5-1 and TRBJ2-7; TRBD1 matches 10 bases. In germline, CDR1 is SGHRS, CDR2 YFSETQ. After removal of 3 bases from V and 5 bases from J, the junction contained 20 bases not matched to a gene. This CDR3 contains 19 residues. The CDR3, as DNA: TGCGCCAGCAGCTCTAACCGCGGGACAGGGGTATATGCCGCCAACGAGCAGTACTTC. Translation: CASSSNRGTGVYAANEQYF.

V is TRBV6-1 and J is TRBJ2-3; no firm D call. V lost 8 bases, J lost 2 bases, and 14 bases lay in between. Germline CDR1 is MNHNS and CDR2 is SASEGT. The CDR3 spans 14 residues. The CDR3 here is CASGLSSSTDTQYF. DNA for the CDR3: TGTGCCAGCGGTCTATCTTCCTCCACAGATACGCAGTATTTT.

This clonotype has ten or more counts. This chain connects TRBV5-1 to TRBJ1-1; possible D gene TRBD1, 6 bases. CDR3 length equals 16 residues. V dropped 4 bases and J dropped 0 bases, with 16 bases sitting between them. Germline CDR1 is SGHRS and CDR2 is YFSETQ. The CDR3 region is CASSIEQGTMNTEAFF. DNA of the CDR3: TGCGCCAGCAGCATAGAACAGGGAACAATGAACACTGAAGCTTTCTTT.

The chain has TRBV27 and TRBJ2-1; D gene ambiguous. The CDR3 runs 14 residues. The V gene lost 2 bases and the J gene lost 5 bases, with 10 bases spanning the gap. Germline CDR1 MNHEY, CDR2 SMNVEV (reference sequence). This chain's CDR3 is CASSLGPVNNEQFF. The CDR3 DNA reads TGTGCCAGCAGTTTAGGGCCAGTGAACAATGAGCAGTTCTTC.

The V and J genes are TRBV7-8 and TRBJ2-7; TRBD1 matches at 8 bases. Trimming removed 0 bases from V and 2 bases from J; junction bases left unmatched: 6. The germline V gene encodes CDR1 SGHVS and CDR2 FQNEAQ. This CDR3 is 16 amino acids long. The CDR3 region is CASSLAVATGAYEQYF. CDR3 DNA sequence: TGTGCCAGCAGCTTAGCCGTAGCGACAGGGGCCTACGAGCAGTACTTC.

At least ten counts were recorded for this clonotype. The chain couples TRBV6-2 or TRBV6-3 to TRBJ1-5; D might be TRBD1 (6 bases). With 6 bases removed from V and 0 bases from J, the gap between germline ends came to 12 bases. Germline V lookup: CDR1 MNHEY, CDR2 SVGEGT. This CDR3 region has 15 residues. CDR3 sequence: CASSSDRYSNQPQHF. The CDR3 DNA follows: TGTGCCAGCAGCTCGGACAGATATAGCAATCAGCCCCAGCATTTT.

V and J are TRBV4-3 and TRBJ2-1, with a weak D call TRBD2 (5 bases). The CDR3 is made up of 14 amino acids. CDR1 is LGHNA and CDR2 is YSLEER in the germline V gene. V lost 0 bases, J lost 9 bases, and 12 bases lay in between. For the CDR3, the DNA is TGCGCCAGCAGCCAAGATGCACGAGGGATTGAGCAGTTCTTC. Its translation: CASSQDARGIEQFF.

The rearrangement joins TRBV28 to TRBJ2-7; TRBD1 aligns across 8 bases. V dropped 8 bases and J dropped 0; count of bases not matched to a gene: 3. Germline V gene sequence: CDR1 MDHEN, CDR2 SYDVKM. The CDR3 extends over 13 amino acids. CDR3: CASFGQGSYEQYF. The CDR3 DNA reads TGTGCCAGCTTCGGACAGGGCTCCTACGAGCAGTACTTC.

Note on this clonotype: The junction differs from germline at one of its ends, possibly a read error. The CDR3 DNA reads TGCGCCAGCAGCGGGACAGGGTTCCAAGAAACCCAGTACTTC. This codes for CASSGTGFQETQYF. This chain joins TRBV5-1 and TRBJ2-5, with 9 bases lining up with TRBD1. This CDR3 region has 14 residues. Germline V gives CDR1 SGHRS, CDR2 YFSETQ.

Only a few counts were recorded for this clonotype. The chain links TRBV15 to TRBJ2-5, with D perhaps assigned TRBD1 or TRBD2 (5 bases each). V was pared by 5 bases and J by 3 bases, with 13 bases between. Germline V lookup: CDR1 LNHNV, CDR2 YYDKDF (reference sequence). CDR3 size: 14 residues. The CDR3 bases are TGTGCCACCAGCGCTATGGGACGGAAAGAGACCCAGTACTTC. Amino acids: CATSAMGRKETQYF.

This clonotype has only one observation. A single base separates this from a much larger clone, so it may be a read error. The chain has TRBV30 and TRBJ2-7; tentative D call: TRBD1 (6 bases). Germline CDR1 GTSNPN, CDR2 SVGIG (reference sequence). V was pared by 0 bases and J by 3 bases, with 6 bases between. The CDR3 extends over 12 amino acids. The CDR3 nucleotides are TGTGCCTGGAGTGTGACAGGCTACGAGCAGTACTTC. Amino acids: CAWSVTGYEQYF.

This clonotype was counted a few times. The chain joins TRBV6-5 to TRBJ1-5; 7 bases fit TRBD1. Germline V gene data show CDR1 as MNHEY and CDR2 as SVGAGI. This CDR3 contains 12 residues. J gave up 9 bases and V 6 bases, and 5 bases lay outside the gene matches. Written as DNA, the CDR3 is TGTGCCAGCAGGTACAGGGGCGGGCCCCAGCATTTT. This sequence encodes CASRYRGGPQHF.

Many counts were recorded for this clonotype. J is TRBJ2-1 and V is TRBV20-1; 13 bases are a match to TRBD2. The CDR3 covers 15 residues. The trim removed 5 bases at V and 5 bases at J, leaving 6 bases unmatched. Germline assignment: CDR1 DFQATT and CDR2 SNEGSKA (reference sequence). Here the CDR3 reads CSAATSGRADNEQFF. For the CDR3, the DNA is TGCAGTGCTGCTACTAGCGGGAGGGCTGACAATGAGCAGTTCTTC.

The sample holds a few counts of this clonotype. The chain is built from TRBV29-1 and TRBJ2-1, with 7 nucleotides matching TRBD1. V dropped 0 bases and J dropped 0; count of bases not matched to a gene: 11. CDR1 SQVTM and CDR2 ANQGSEA come from the germline V gene. The CDR3 consists of 18 residues. The CDR3 coding sequence is TGCAGCGTTGAAGATCAGAGACAGGGAAGAAGCTCCTACAATGAGCAGTTCTTC. Translated: CSVEDQRQGRSSYNEQFF.

This clonotype has just a few counts. The V gene is TRBV20-1, the J gene TRBJ2-1, with 10 bases lining up with TRBD2. Germline V gene sequence: CDR1 DFQATT, CDR2 SNEGSKA (reference sequence). The V gene end was trimmed by 1 base and the J gene end by 6 bases; junction bases not matched to a gene: 9. The CDR3 loop spans 16 amino acids. For the CDR3, the DNA is TGCAGTGCTAGAGTGGGAAGCGGGAGGGTCGGCAATGAGCAGTTCTTC. Translation gives CSARVGSGRVGNEQFF.

The sample holds a few counts of this clonotype. The chain is built from TRBV7-2 and TRBJ2-7, with a possible D match to TRBD1 (5 bases). Looked up from germline, CDR1 is SGHTA and CDR2 is FQGNSA. The CDR3 sequence is 14 residues long. V lost 2 bases and J lost 2, with 10 bases in between. CDR3: CASSLRGPAYEQYF. As DNA, the CDR3 is TGTGCCAGCAGCTTAAGGGGCCCGGCCTACGAGCAGTACTTC.

This rearrangement joins TRBV20-1 to TRBJ2-7, with 9 bases lining up with TRBD2. Per germline, CDR1 DFQATT and CDR2 SNEGSKA (reference sequence). This CDR3 contains 14 residues. J was trimmed by 3 bases and V by 6 bases; bases with no gene match: 9. CDR3 region: CSATLAGKYYEQYF. The CDR3 bases are TGCAGTGCCACCCTAGCGGGAAAATACTACGAGCAGTACTTC.